The present TCR beta chain was sequenced within a study of cytomegalovirus exposure and HLA in healthy donors. Researchers ran the PCR with 60 Vbeta and 13 Jbeta primers. This table comes from immunoSEQ multiplex PCR, and its TCRdb copy is limited to in-frame clones, with some not included. Among 140,000 to 150,000 clones listed, over 70% were seen once. Broader study findings: About 90% or about 30% of the time was how often most TCR beta V segments were productive, according to an earlier analysis. Certain sequence variants were highly shared and formed a cluster, and this cluster was likely a sequencing artifact. The authors reported that TCR beta sequences could predict HLA-A and HLA-B alleles. These predictions were accurate for most subjects in the first cohort.

A remark on this clone: What it binds is unknown.

Germline lookup yields CDR1 SGHTA and CDR2 FQGTGA. The ends were cut back, 5 bases at V and 2 bases at J, with 8 bases in the middle. The CDR3 contains 13 residues. This clonotype originated in a middle-aged woman in good health and CMV-seropositive. The V and J genes are TRBV7-3 and TRBJ2-3; D gene unclear. Sequenced: PBMCs. The CDR3 is CASSPTYTDTQYF. Written as DNA, the CDR3 is TGTGCCAGCAGCCCAACCTACACAGATACGCAGTATTTT.